The clone carrying this T cell receptor (beta chain) was observed a handful of times. Unique molecular identifiers were affixed to single, distinct cDNA molecules. MiXCR, applied by TCRdb to the 5' RACE reads, yields one record per CDR3 protein. Found here are 57,000 or so distinct CDR3 sequences, around 12% of them singletons; the top ten hold around 4.7%. The data are from a study of early T cells in non-severe SARS-CoV-2 infection. About the study: It was bulk RNA from unsorted whole blood that was sequenced, and the chains were unpaired.

Sequencing was carried out using whole blood. This clonotype was obtained from an adult who was a healthcare worker with PCR-confirmed SARS-CoV-2 infection or an uninfected control (not recorded which).

CDR3 region: CSAREGTSGSYEQFF. The DNA for the CDR3 is TGCAGTGCTAGAGAAGGGACTAGCGGGTCTTATGAGCAGTTCTTC. This rearrangement joins TRBV20-1 to TRBJ2-1; TRBD2 agrees at 12 bases. Germline assignment: CDR1 DFQATT and CDR2 SNEGSKA (reference sequence). V was pared by 0 bases and J by 8 bases, with 5 bases of the junction left unmatched. The CDR3 is 15 residues long.